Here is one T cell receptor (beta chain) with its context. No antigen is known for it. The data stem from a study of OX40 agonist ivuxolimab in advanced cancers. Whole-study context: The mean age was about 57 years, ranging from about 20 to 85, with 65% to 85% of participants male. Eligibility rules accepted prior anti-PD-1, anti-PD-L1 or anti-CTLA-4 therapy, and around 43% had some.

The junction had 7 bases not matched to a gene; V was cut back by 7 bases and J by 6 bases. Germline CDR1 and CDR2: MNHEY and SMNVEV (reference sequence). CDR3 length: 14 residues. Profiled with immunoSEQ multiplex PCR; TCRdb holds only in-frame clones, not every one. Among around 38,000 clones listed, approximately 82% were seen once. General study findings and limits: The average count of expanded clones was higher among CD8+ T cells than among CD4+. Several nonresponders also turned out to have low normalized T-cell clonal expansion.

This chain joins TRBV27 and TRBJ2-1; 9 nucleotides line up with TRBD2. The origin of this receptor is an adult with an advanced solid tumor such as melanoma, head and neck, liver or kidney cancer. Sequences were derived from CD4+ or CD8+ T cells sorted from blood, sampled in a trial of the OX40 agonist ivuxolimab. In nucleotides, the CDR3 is TGTGCCAGCACGGGGCTAGCGGGACCCAATGAGCAGTTCTTC. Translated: CASTGLAGPNEQFF.